The T cell receptor (beta chain) described here comes from a study of Graves' ophthalmopathy and Graves' hyperthyroidism. With respect to this clonotype: Its matching antigen is unknown.

Amplification of the TCR beta CDR3 regions used RNA transcripts (as template). The authors performed first-round RT-PCR with HTBI primers and then a second-round multiplex PCR. MiXCR, run by TCRdb on the multiplex PCR reads, gives a single entry per CDR3 protein. Here the sample spans 600,000 to 950,000 distinct CDR3 sequences, roughly two fifths being singletons. Study-level findings and limits: Ophthalmopathy and stable hyperthyroidism were discriminated by a 13-signature model, with about 91% sensitivity and around 77% specificity. Appearing in blood as well were most expanded thyroid clonotypes above 0.001 frequency. The model predicted ophthalmopathy progression with 60% to 71% sensitivity and around 72% specificity.

V was cut by 6 bases and J by 10 bases, with 16 bases left in between. CDR3 length: 13 residues. Germline assignment: CDR1 MNHEY and CDR2 SMNVEV (reference sequence). Someone took the PBMCs out of approximately 10 ml of fresh peripheral blood. This chain links TRBV27 with TRBJ1-5; no firm D call. The specimen was peripheral blood. The sequence derives from an adult man with Graves' ophthalmopathy. The CDR3 reads CASSQDYGIPQHF. The CDR3 coding sequence is TGTGCCAGCAGCCAAGACTATGGGATACCCCAGCATTTT.